Sequencing of this T cell receptor (beta chain) was carried out in a study of T-cell memory formation after mild COVID-19. This clonotype occurred many times. The antigen is undetermined. Study outcomes and limitations: Most CD4+ clones that shrank were in CM and EM, while CD8+ ones turned up in EMRA. Second-wave clones with a day 37 peak had unconfirmed SARS-CoV-2 specificity.

The CDR3 spans 15 residues. The V end was cut by 0 bases, the J end by 0 bases, with 8 bases between. Germline CDR1 and CDR2: SGHRS and YFSETQ. 5'RACE with constant-segment primers yielded barcoded, UMI-tagged TCR alpha and TCR beta cDNA libraries. TCRdb re-called the 5' RACE reads through MiXCR, storing one row per CDR3 protein. The sample gives 300,000 to 400,000 distinct CDR3 sequences, 14% of which show up once; around a fifth is in the top ten. V and J are TRBV5-1 and TRBJ2-3; D gene uncertain. This receptor was identified in a man aged 18 to 35 who had mild COVID-19 (a few samples of this study predate the infection). Cell type and time point are not known. Material for sequencing was PBMCs or a T cell subset sorted from them (not recorded which). The CDR3 protein is CASSLATRSTDTQYF. As DNA, the CDR3 is TGCGCCAGCAGCTTGGCCACACGAAGCACAGATACGCAGTATTTT.